The sequence of this T cell receptor beta chain was determined in a study of glioma-infiltrating T cells after dendritic cell vaccination. Overall study: Treatment, given 2003 to 2012, was autologous tumor lysate-pulsed dendritic cell vaccination.

Selection required adequate fresh-frozen tumor tissue plus more than two years' survival data. PBMC were collected before vaccination, two weeks after the third vaccination, and at progression. The PCR used 60 V beta and 13 J beta primers. TCRdb's copy holds only in-frame clones and misses some; the assay was immunoSEQ multiplex PCR. This sample carries about 99,000 clones, 81% of them seen once, and the ten largest clones take less than 15%. The CDR3 runs to 15 residues. V was pared by 2 bases and J by 3 bases, with 14 bases between. Germline lookup yields CDR1 MNHNS and CDR2 SASEGT. The specimen comprised blood, sampled before dendritic cell vaccination. The J gene is TRBJ2-7, the V gene TRBV6-1, with TRBD2 as a possible D gene (6 bases). The receptor was isolated from a human donor with glioblastoma. In DNA form, the CDR3 reads TGTGCCAGCAGTGAACCCCCCGGGAGCTTCTACGAGCAGTACTTC. Protein: CASSEPPGSFYEQYF.